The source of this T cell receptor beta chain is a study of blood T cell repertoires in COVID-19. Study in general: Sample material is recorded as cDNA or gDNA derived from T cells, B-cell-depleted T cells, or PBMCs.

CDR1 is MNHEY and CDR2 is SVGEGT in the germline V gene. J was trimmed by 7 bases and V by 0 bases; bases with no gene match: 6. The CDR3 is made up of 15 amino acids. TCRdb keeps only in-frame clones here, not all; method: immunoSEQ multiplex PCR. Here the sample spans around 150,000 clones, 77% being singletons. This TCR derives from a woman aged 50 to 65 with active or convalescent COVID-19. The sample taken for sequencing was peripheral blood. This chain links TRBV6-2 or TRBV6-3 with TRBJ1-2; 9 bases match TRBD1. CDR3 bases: TGTGCCAGCAGTTACTCCGGGACAGGGAAGGGTGGCTACACCTTC. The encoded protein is CASSYSGTGKGGYTF.